The next 28 T cell receptor beta chains were all read from a single sample in a study of blood T cell repertoires in COVID-19. Repertoires were generated with immunoSEQ multiplex PCR, while TCRdb's copy carries only in-frame clones and drops some. Here the sample spans about 37,000 clones, 75% to 95% being singletons. Sequences were obtained from peripheral blood. The receptors were sampled from a woman older than 75 with acute or convalescent COVID-19.

The chain links TRBV7-8 to TRBJ2-1; 8 positions agree with TRBD2. Germline V gene lookup returns CDR1 SGHVS and CDR2 FQNEAQ. The CDR3 totals 18 residues. V dropped 5 bases and J dropped 1; count of bases not matched to a gene: 13. The CDR3, as DNA: TGTGCCAGCAGCCCCGGGGGGGGTTTTCATCTTTCCTACAATGAGCAGTTCTTC. This sequence encodes CASSPGGGFHLSYNEQFF.

The chain employs TRBV19 and TRBJ1-5; 7 bases map to TRBD1. Germline loops: CDR1 LNHDA, CDR2 SQIVND (reference sequence). Trimming cost V 6 bases and J 4 bases; bases outside gene matches: 3. The CDR3 has 13 amino acids. CDR3 protein: CASSGTVNQPQHF. CDR3 in DNA: TGTGCCAGTAGCGGGACAGTAAATCAGCCCCAGCATTTT. The variable domain in full, completed from reference TRBV19 and TRBJ1-5, reads DGGITQSPKYLFRKEGQNVTLSCEQNLNHDAMYWYRQDPGQGLRLIYYSQIVNDFQKGDIAEGYSVSREKKESFPLTVTSAQKNPTAFYLCASSGTVNQPQHFGDGTRLSIL.

This sequence joins TRBV4-3 and TRBJ1-2, with 8 bases aligning to TRBD1. V shed 0 bases and J 5 bases; nucleotides not matched to a gene: 2. CDR1 is LGHNA, CDR2 YSLEER, per germline. This CDR3 comprises 14 residues. CDR3 protein: CASSQERDRYGYTF. The CDR3 DNA sequence: TGCGCCAGCAGCCAAGAACGGGACAGGTATGGCTACACCTTC.

The V gene is TRBV4-3, the J gene TRBJ2-2, with 8 bases matching TRBD1. Losses at the gene ends were 0 bases for V and 0 bases for J; bases not matched to a gene: 3. The CDR3 is 17 residues long. Germline CDR1 LGHNA, CDR2 YSLEER. Written as DNA, the CDR3 is TGCGCCAGCAGCCAAGAACCGGGACAGGCGAACACCGGGGAGCTGTTTTTT. Translated: CASSQEPGQANTGELFF.

The chain recombines TRBV19 with TRBJ1-1; 8 bases align to TRBD1. The CDR3 extends over 11 amino acids. V lost 7 bases to trimming and J lost 11 bases; unmatched junction nucleotides: 6. Germline V CDR1 and CDR2: LNHDA, SQIVND (reference sequence). The CDR3 DNA sequence: TGTGCCAGTATGGACAGGGAGCATGCTTTCTTT. Translated, it gives CASMDREHAFF.

The chain joins TRBV30 to TRBJ1-1, with D tentatively TRBD1 (6 bases). CDR1 and CDR2 from the germline V gene are GTSNPN and SVGIG (reference sequence). V was cut by 0 bases and J by 11 bases, with 22 bases left in between. The CDR3 has 15 residues. CDR3 in amino acids: CAWSVQGRGLRGAFF. CDR3 sequence (DNA): TGTGCCTGGAGTGTACAAGGCAGGGGATTACGTGGGGCTTTCTTT.

The chain combines TRBV11-3 with TRBJ2-7, with TRBD1 identical over 7 bases. CDR3 length: 15 residues. Germline CDR1 is SGHNT and CDR2 is YENEEA. The V gene end was trimmed by 5 bases and the J gene end by 3 bases; junction bases not matched to a gene: 10. The DNA for the CDR3 is TGTGCCAGCAGCCGAACAGGGGACCTTCACTACGAGCAGTACTTC. Translated, it gives CASSRTGDLHYEQYF.

The V gene is TRBV4-2, the J gene TRBJ2-1; TRBD2 aligns across 8 bases. V dropped 2 bases and J dropped 7; count of bases not matched to a gene: 7. CDR1 and CDR2 (germline): LGHNA, YNFKEQ. The CDR3 length is 15 residues. CDR3 nucleotides: TGTGCCAGCAGCCAATCGCGGGGGGATGTAAATGAGCAGTTCTTC. Translated: CASSQSRGDVNEQFF.

This clone occurred a few times. The V and J genes are TRBV4-2 and TRBJ1-5; D might be TRBD1 (6 bases). Per the germline V gene, CDR1 is LGHNA and CDR2 is YNFKEQ. CDR3 length: 16 amino acids. The V gene lost 3 bases and the J gene lost 7 bases, with 19 bases spanning the gap. CDR3 bases: TGTGCCAGCAGCCATACCCTCGACAGGTCGGGGCAGCCCCAGCATTTT. Protein: CASSHTLDRSGQPQHF.

The rearrangement uses TRBV7-2 and TRBJ2-7; 9 bases map to TRBD1. The V gene end was trimmed by 5 bases and the J gene end by 2 bases; junction bases not matched to a gene: 7. The germline V gene encodes CDR1 SGHTA and CDR2 FQGNSA. CDR3 length: 15 residues. The CDR3 reads CASSPGTGRAYEQYF. The CDR3 DNA sequence: TGTGCCAGCAGCCCCGGGACAGGGAGGGCCTACGAGCAGTACTTC. Based on the CDR3 plus reference TRBV7-2 and TRBJ2-7, the full variable domain is GAGVSQSPSNKVTEKGKDVELRCDPISGHTALYWYRQSLGQGLEFLIYFQGNSAPDKSGLPSDRFSAERTGGSVSTLTIQRTQQEDSAVYLCASSPGTGRAYEQYFGPGTRLTVT.

The table lists this clone with a few counts. The rearrangement links TRBV5-1 to TRBJ1-3; D call uncertain. Between the trimmed V and J ends, which lost 2 bases and 0 bases, there was a span of 6 bases. CDR1 is SGHRS, CDR2 YFSETQ, per germline. The CDR3 is 14 amino acids. CDR3 residues: CASSFLGSGNTIYF. The CDR3 DNA is TGCGCCAGCAGCTTCCTCGGCTCTGGAAACACCATATATTTT.

The CDR3 is CASSSQGSGNTIYF. CDR3 nucleotides: TGTGCCAGCAGCTCCCAGGGCTCTGGAAACACCATATATTTT. The chain couples TRBV5-4 to TRBJ1-3, with D perhaps matching TRBD1 (5 bases). The CDR3 is made up of 14 amino acids. Between the trimmed V and J ends, which lost 3 bases and 0 bases, there was a span of 7 bases. Germline CDR1 is SGHNT and CDR2 is YYREEE (reference sequence).

This clone was seen a few times. CDR3 region: CASSLGGTDNQPQHF. In nucleotides, the CDR3 is TGTGCCAGCAGCTTAGGGGGGACAGACAATCAGCCCCAGCATTTT. V usage is TRBV7-2 and J usage is TRBJ1-5; 7 positions match TRBD1. The CDR3 has 15 residues. J was trimmed by 3 bases and V by 1 base; bases with no gene match: 3. The germline V gene has CDR1 SGHTA and CDR2 FQGNSA. Full variable domain (outside the CDR3, taken from reference TRBV7-2 and TRBJ1-5): GAGVSQSPSNKVTEKGKDVELRCDPISGHTALYWYRQSLGQGLEFLIYFQGNSAPDKSGLPSDRFSAERTGGSVSTLTIQRTQQEDSAVYLCASSLGGTDNQPQHFGDGTRLSIL.

The rearrangement links TRBV7-2 to TRBJ2-1; possibly TRBD1 for D (8 bases). With 3 bases removed from V and 2 bases from J, the gap between germline ends came to 17 bases. CDR3 length: 17 residues. Per germline, CDR1 SGHTA and CDR2 FQGNSA. CDR3 DNA: TGTGCCAGCAGCTTTGGGTCCACAGGGGGGGCCTACAATGAGCAGTTCTTC. Encoded protein: CASSFGSTGGAYNEQFF.

The chain links TRBV15 to TRBJ1-2, with D unclear. CDR3 size: 16 residues. The germline CDR1 and CDR2 sequences are LNHNV and YYDKDF (reference sequence). V was clipped by 1 base and J by 0 bases, with 12 bases between them. The CDR3 loop reads CATSRAVGAANYGYTF. The CDR3, as DNA: TGTGCCACCAGCAGAGCGGTCGGAGCCGCTAACTATGGCTACACCTTC.

The CDR3 here is CASSVEQGITGELFF. The DNA of the CDR3 is TGTGCCAGCAGCGTAGAACAGGGGATAACCGGGGAGCTGTTTTTT. V is TRBV9 and J is TRBJ2-2, with 7 bases identical to TRBD1. This CDR3 spans 15 amino acids. CDR1 is SGDLS and CDR2 is YYNGEE in the germline V gene. The ends lost 0 bases at V and 5 bases at J; junction bases unmatched: 4.

The rearrangement uses TRBV4-1 and TRBJ2-3; weak D call: TRBD1 (6 bases). The CDR3 length is 14 residues. With 3 bases removed from V and 6 bases from J, the gap between germline ends came to 13 bases. Germline CDR1 is MGHRA and CDR2 is YSYEKL. The CDR3 loop reads CASSHGTLTDTQYF. CDR3 coding DNA: TGCGCCAGCAGCCACGGGACACTCACGGATACGCAGTATTTT.

J is TRBJ1-1 and V is TRBV9; 7 nucleotides line up with TRBD1. V lost 3 bases to trimming and J lost 5 bases; unmatched junction nucleotides: 13. Looked up from germline, CDR1 is SGDLS and CDR2 is YYNGEE. This CDR3 has 16 amino acids. CDR3 residues: CASSALRQGLETEAFF. DNA of the CDR3: TGTGCCAGCAGCGCCCTGCGACAGGGCCTGGAAACTGAAGCTTTCTTT.

This clone was seen only a few times. The CDR3 protein is CASSILAGENTGELFF. The CDR3 DNA sequence: TGTGCCAGCAGCATTCTAGCGGGGGAGAACACCGGGGAGCTGTTTTTT. The chain employs TRBV5-4 and TRBJ2-2; 10 positions match TRBD2. CDR3 length: 16 amino acids. Trimming took 4 bases from V and 1 from J; bases not matched to a gene: 4. The germline gives CDR1 SGHNT, CDR2 YYREEE (reference sequence).

With regard to this clone: Within the sample, other DNA sequences also encode this same CDR3. The chain has TRBV10-3 and TRBJ1-1; tentatively, D is TRBD1 (5 bases). The V and J ends lost 4 bases and 2 bases respectively, with 14 bases between them. The V gene's germline CDR1 is ENHRY and CDR2 SYGVKD. This CDR3 spans 15 amino acids. CDR3 residues: CAISGTGTLNTEAFF. The CDR3 region has the DNA TGTGCCATCAGTGGAACCGGGACTCTTAACACTGAAGCTTTCTTT.

This chain connects TRBV9 to TRBJ1-2; tentative D call: TRBD1 (6 bases). The length of the CDR3 is 15 residues. V was clipped by 3 bases and J by 3 bases, with 15 bases between them. Germline V gives CDR1 SGDLS, CDR2 YYNGEE. In DNA form, the CDR3 reads TGTGCCAGCAGCGCGGATCGGGGGGCATACTATGGCTACACCTTC. Amino acid sequence: CASSADRGAYYGYTF. The variable domain in full, completed from reference TRBV9 and TRBJ1-2, reads DSGVTQTPKHLITATGQRVTLRCSPRSGDLSVYWYQQSLDQGLQFLIQYYNGEERAKGNILERFSAQQFPDLHSELNLSSLELGDSALYFCASSADRGAYYGYTFGSGTRLTVV.

The chain carries TRBV9 and TRBJ1-1, with a weak D call TRBD1 (5 bases). Germline V CDR1 and CDR2: SGDLS, YYNGEE. V was shortened by 0 bases and J by 3 bases, with 9 bases between the two germline ends. The CDR3 length is 14 residues. The CDR3 reads CASSVDGTYTEAFF. CDR3 DNA: TGTGCCAGCAGCGTAGACGGGACTTACACTGAAGCTTTCTTT.

The chain combines TRBV5-1 with TRBJ2-5; possible D gene TRBD2, 5 bases. The length of the CDR3 is 15 residues. V was pared by 1 base and J by 2 bases, with 12 bases between. Germline CDR1 reads SGHRS; CDR2 reads YFSETQ. The CDR3 loop is CASSLYGVGQETQYF. The DNA for the CDR3 is TGCGCCAGCAGCTTGTACGGGGTTGGGCAAGAGACCCAGTACTTC.

The rearrangement links TRBV7-2 to TRBJ2-1; TRBD1 aligns across 8 bases. The CDR3 loop spans 13 amino acids. Trimming removed 5 bases from V and 8 bases from J; junction bases left unmatched: 5. From germline, CDR1 is SGHTA and CDR2 FQGNSA. Written as DNA, the CDR3 is TGTGCCAGCAGCCCCGACAGGGGAGATGAGCAGTTCTTC. Translation gives CASSPDRGDEQFF.

The gene calls are TRBV30 and TRBJ2-3; D possibly corresponds to TRBD2 (5 bases). Germline V lookup: CDR1 GTSNPN, CDR2 SVGIG (reference sequence). V was clipped by 0 bases and J by 5 bases, with 15 bases between them. CDR3 length: 15 amino acids. In DNA, the CDR3 is TGTGCCTGGAGTGTTCGAGCGAGGGTAGTAGATACGCAGTATTTT. Translating it yields CAWSVRARVVDTQYF.

V and J are TRBV25-1 and TRBJ2-3; D may be TRBD2 (5 bases). The V and J ends lost 3 bases and 1 base respectively, with 8 bases between them. Germline CDR1 is MGHDK and CDR2 is SYGVNS. This CDR3 has 14 residues. The CDR3 DNA reads as TGTGCCAGCAGTGACCCACTAGGCACAGATACGCAGTATTTT. Its protein product is CASSDPLGTDTQYF.

The V call is TRBV9, the J call TRBJ2-7; 7 bases line up with TRBD1. V gave up 4 bases and J gave up 3 bases; unmatched junction bases: 10. CDR1 is SGDLS and CDR2 is YYNGEE in the germline V gene. The CDR3 loop spans 15 amino acids. CDR3 nucleotide sequence: TGTGCCAGCAGCCTTCGGCACGGACAGGACTACGAGCAGTACTTC. Amino acids: CASSLRHGQDYEQYF.

The V and J genes are TRBV5-1 and TRBJ2-4; D may be TRBD1 (6 bases). The CDR3 has 18 residues. With 1 base removed from V and 0 bases from J, the gap between germline ends came to 17 bases. CDR1 SGHRS and CDR2 YFSETQ come from the germline V gene. The CDR3 reads CASSLTGQAAIAKNIQYF. The CDR3 DNA follows: TGCGCCAGCAGCTTGACAGGGCAAGCTGCCATAGCCAAAAACATTCAGTACTTC.